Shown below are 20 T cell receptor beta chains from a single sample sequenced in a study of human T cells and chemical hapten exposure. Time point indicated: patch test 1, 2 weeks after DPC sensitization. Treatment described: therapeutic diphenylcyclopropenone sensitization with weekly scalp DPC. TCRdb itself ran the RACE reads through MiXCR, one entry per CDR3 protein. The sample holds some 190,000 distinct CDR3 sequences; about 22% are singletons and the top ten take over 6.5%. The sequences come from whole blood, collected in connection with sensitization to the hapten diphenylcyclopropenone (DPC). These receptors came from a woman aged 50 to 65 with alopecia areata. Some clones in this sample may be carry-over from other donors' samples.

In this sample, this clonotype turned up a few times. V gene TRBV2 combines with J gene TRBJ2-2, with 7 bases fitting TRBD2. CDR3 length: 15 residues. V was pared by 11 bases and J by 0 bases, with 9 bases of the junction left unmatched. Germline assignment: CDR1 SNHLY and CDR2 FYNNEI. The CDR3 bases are TGTGCCGCGAGCGGGGCGGCGGCGAACACCGGGGAGCTGTTTTTT. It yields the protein CAASGAAANTGELFF. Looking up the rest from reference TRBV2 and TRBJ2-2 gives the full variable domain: EPEVTQTPSHQVTQMGQEVILRCVPISNHLYFYWYRQILGQKVEFLVSFYNNEISEKSEIFDDQFSVERPDGSNFTLKIRSTKLEDSAMYFCAASGAAANTGELFFGEGSRLTVL.

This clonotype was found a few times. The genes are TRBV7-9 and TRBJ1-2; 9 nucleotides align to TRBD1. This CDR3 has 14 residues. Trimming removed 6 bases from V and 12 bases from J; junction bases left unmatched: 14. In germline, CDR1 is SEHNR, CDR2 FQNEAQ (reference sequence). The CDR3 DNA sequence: TGTGCCAGCAGGAAAGGGACAGGGCTTTCTCTTCACACCTTC. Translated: CASRKGTGLSLHTF.

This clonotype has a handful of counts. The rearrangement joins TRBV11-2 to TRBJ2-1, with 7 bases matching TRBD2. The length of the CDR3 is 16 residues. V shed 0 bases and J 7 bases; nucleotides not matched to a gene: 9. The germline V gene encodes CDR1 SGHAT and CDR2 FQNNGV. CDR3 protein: CASSLDGLGRINEQFF. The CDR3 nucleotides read TGTGCCAGCAGCTTAGACGGACTAGGTCGGATTAATGAGCAGTTCTTC.

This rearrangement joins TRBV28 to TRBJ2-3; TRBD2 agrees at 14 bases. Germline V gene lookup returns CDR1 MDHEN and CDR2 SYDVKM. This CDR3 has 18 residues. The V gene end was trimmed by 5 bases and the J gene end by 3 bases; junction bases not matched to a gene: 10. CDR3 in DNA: TGTGCCAGCAGTCCCCGGACTAGCGGGAGGTGGTGGACAGATACGCAGTATTTT. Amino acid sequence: CASSPRTSGRWWTDTQYF.

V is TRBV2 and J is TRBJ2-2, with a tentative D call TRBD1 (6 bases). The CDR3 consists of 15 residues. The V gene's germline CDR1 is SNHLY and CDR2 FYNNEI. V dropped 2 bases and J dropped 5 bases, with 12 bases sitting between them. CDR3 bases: TGTGCCAGCAGTGAAACAGGGTTGTGGACCGGGGAGCTGTTTTTT. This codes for CASSETGLWTGELFF.

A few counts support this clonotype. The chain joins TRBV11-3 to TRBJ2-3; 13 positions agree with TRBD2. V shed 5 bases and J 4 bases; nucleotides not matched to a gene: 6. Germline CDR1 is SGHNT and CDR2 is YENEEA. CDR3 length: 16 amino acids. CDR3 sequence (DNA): TGTGCCAGCAGCACGGGACTAGCGGGATTGGCAGATACGCAGTATTTT. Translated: CASSTGLAGLADTQYF.

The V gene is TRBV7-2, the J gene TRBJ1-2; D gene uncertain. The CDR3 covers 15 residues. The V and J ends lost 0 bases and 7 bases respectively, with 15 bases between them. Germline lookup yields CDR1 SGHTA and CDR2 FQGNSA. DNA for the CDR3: TGTGCCAGCAGCTTAGCTGGCGGTAAGGAGGGTGGCTACACCTTC. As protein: CASSLAGGKEGGYTF.

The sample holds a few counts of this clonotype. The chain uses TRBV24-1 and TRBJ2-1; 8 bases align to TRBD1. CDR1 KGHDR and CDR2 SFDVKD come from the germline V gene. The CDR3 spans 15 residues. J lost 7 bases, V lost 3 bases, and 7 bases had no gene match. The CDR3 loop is CATSDGQGGRNEQFF. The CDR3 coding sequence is TGTGCCACCAGTGATGGACAGGGCGGAAGGAATGAGCAGTTCTTC.

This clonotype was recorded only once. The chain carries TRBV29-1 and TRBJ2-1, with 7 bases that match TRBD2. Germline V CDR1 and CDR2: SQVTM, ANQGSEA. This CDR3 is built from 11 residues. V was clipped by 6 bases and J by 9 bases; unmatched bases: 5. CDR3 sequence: CSVGSGIEQFF. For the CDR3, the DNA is TGCAGCGTGGGGAGCGGGATTGAGCAGTTCTTC.

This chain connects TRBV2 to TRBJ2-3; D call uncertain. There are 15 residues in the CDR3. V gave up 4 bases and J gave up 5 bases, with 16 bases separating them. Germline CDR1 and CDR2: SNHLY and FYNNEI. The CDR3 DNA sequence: TGTGCCAGCAGTGTAATCCCGTCCGGCGGAGATACGCAGTATTTT. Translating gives CASSVIPSGGDTQYF. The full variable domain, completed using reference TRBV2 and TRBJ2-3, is EPEVTQTPSHQVTQMGQEVILRCVPISNHLYFYWYRQILGQKVEFLVSFYNNEISEKSEIFDDQFSVERPDGSNFTLKIRSTKLEDSAMYFCASSVIPSGGDTQYFGPGTRLTVL.

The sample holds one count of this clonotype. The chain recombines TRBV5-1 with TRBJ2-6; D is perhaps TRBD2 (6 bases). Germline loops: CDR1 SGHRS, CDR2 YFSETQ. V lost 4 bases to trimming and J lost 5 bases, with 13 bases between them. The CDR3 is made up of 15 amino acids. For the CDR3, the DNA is TGCGCCAGCAGCCCTGGGGGGAGGTGGGCCAACGTCCTGACTTTC. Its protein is CASSPGGRWANVLTF.

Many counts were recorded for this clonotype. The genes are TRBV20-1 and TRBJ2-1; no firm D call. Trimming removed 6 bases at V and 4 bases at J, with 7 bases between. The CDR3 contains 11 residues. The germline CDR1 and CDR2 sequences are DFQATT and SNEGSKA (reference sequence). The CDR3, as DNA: TGCAGTGCCCCTGTTTACAATGAGCAGTTCTTC. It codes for CSAPVYNEQFF.

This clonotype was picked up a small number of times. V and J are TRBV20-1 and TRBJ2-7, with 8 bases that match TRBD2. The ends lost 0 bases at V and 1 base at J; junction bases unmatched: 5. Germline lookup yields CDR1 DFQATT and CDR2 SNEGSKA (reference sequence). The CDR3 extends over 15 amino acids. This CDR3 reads CSARDAREVSYEQYF. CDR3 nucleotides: TGCAGTGCTAGAGATGCGCGGGAGGTTTCCTACGAGCAGTACTTC.

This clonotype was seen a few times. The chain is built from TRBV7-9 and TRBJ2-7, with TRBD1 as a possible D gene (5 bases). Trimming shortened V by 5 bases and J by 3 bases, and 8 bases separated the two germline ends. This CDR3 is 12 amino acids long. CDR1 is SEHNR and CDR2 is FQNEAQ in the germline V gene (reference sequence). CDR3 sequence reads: CASSPTDYEQYF. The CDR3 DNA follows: TGTGCCAGCAGCCCGACAGACTACGAGCAGTACTTC.

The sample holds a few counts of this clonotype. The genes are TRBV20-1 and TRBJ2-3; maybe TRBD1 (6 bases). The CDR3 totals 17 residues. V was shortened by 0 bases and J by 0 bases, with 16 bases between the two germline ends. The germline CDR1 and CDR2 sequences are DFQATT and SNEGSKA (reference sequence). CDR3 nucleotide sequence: TGCAGTGCTAGAGATTGGCAGGGGACGATGAGCACAGATACGCAGTATTTT. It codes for CSARDWQGTMSTDTQYF.

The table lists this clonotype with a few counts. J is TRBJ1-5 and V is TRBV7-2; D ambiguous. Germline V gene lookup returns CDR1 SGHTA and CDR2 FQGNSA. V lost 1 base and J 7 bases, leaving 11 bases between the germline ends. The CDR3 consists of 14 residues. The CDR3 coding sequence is TGTGCCAGCAGCTTAGGAGGTAGAGAACAGCCCCAGCATTTT. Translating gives CASSLGGREQPQHF.

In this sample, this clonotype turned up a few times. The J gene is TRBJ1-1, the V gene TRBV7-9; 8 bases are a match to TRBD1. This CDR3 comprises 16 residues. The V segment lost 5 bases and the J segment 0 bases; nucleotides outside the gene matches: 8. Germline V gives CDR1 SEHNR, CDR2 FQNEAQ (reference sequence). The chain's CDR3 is CASSPRQGRMNTEAFF. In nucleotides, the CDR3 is TGTGCCAGCAGCCCAAGACAGGGGCGGATGAACACTGAAGCTTTCTTT.

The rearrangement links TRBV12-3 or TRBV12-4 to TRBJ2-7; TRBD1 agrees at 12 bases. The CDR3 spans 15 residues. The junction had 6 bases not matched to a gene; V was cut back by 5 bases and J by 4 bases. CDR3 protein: CASSRGTGGLYEQYF. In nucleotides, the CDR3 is TGTGCCAGCAGTCGAGGGACAGGGGGCTTATACGAGCAGTACTTC.

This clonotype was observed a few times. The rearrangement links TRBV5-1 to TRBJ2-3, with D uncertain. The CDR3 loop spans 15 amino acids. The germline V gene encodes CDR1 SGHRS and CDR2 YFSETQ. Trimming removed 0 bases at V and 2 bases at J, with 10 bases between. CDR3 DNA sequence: TGCGCCAGCAGCTTGGCCGCGCAGCTCACAGATACGCAGTATTTT. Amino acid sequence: CASSLAAQLTDTQYF.

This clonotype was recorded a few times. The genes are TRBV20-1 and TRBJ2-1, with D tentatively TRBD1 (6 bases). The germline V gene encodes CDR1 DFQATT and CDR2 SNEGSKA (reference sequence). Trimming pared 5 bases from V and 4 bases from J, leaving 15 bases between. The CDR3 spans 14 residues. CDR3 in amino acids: CSASGHSWYNEQFF. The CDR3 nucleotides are TGCAGTGCTTCGGGACACTCCTGGTACAATGAGCAGTTCTTC.